The TCR beta chain described here comes from a study of blood T cell repertoires in COVID-19. Background on the study: COVID-19 samples from acute and convalescent phases originated in the United States, Italy and Spain. T cells, B-cell-depleted T cells, or PBMCs supplied cDNA or gDNA.

Germline values: CDR1 SGHTA, CDR2 FQGTGA. CDR3 size: 15 residues. Between the trimmed V and J ends, which lost 0 bases and 7 bases, there was a span of 12 bases. Under the authors' procedure: It was from reference gene primer amplification that nucleated cell counts were estimated. Repertoires were generated with immunoSEQ multiplex PCR, while TCRdb's copy carries only in-frame clones and drops some. Clone size and V and J calls were adopted from that table, with D and trimming inferred from the DNA. Of about 50,000 clones listed, approximately 86% are singletons. The sample was peripheral blood. V and J are TRBV7-3 and TRBJ1-4, with D tentatively TRBD1 (5 bases). The clonotype originates from a man in his 60s with active or convalescent COVID-19. The CDR3: CASSLTGGSGEKLFF. CDR3 DNA: TGTGCCAGCAGCTTAACGGGGGGTTCTGGTGAAAAACTGTTTTTT.